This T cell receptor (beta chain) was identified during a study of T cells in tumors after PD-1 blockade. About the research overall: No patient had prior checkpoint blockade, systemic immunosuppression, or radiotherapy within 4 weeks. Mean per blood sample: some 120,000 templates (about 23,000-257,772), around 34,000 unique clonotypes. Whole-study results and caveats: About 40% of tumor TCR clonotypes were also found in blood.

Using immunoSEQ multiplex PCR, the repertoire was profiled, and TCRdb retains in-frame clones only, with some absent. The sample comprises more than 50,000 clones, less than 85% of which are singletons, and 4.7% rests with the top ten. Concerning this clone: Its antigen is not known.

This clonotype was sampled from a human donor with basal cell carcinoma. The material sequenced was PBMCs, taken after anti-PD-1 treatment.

CDR3 coding DNA: TGTGCCTGGAGGCTTAGGACAGAAGAAGCTTTCTTT. Its protein is CAWRLRTEEAFF. The chain links TRBV30 to TRBJ1-1; possibly TRBD1 for D (6 bases). The CDR3 consists of 12 residues. The V and J ends lost 3 bases and 8 bases respectively, with 13 bases between them. The germline CDR1 and CDR2 sequences are GTSNPN and SVGIG (reference sequence). Full variable domain (rest looked up from reference TRBV30 and TRBJ1-1): SQTIHQWPATLVQPVGSPLSLECTVEGTSNPNLYWYRQAAGRGLQLLFYSVGIGQISSEVPQNLSASRPQDRQFILSSKKLLLSDSGFYLCAWRLRTEEAFFGQGTRLTVV.